These 15 T cell receptor beta chains originate from one sample sequenced in a study of blood T cell repertoires in COVID-19. Method: immunoSEQ multiplex PCR; TCRdb's copy keeps in-frame clones and lacks some. Altogether around 230,000 clones are present, 88% being singletons, with the ten largest covering roughly 2.5%. The sample comprised PBMCs or T cells enriched from blood (not recorded which). The receptors stem from a woman aged 25 to 39 who had recovered from COVID-19.

The chain is built from TRBV4-2 and TRBJ1-4, with D possibly matching TRBD1 (5 bases). Per germline, CDR1 LGHNA and CDR2 YNFKEQ. V lost 0 bases and J lost 7, with 6 bases in between. CDR3 length: 13 amino acids. CDR3 protein: CASSQEDSEKLFF. The DNA for the CDR3 is TGTGCCAGCAGCCAAGAAGACAGTGAAAAACTGTTTTTT.

CDR3 DNA sequence: TGTGCCAGTAGTATAGATCGAACAGGGTGGTATGGCTACACCTTC. It specifies CASSIDRTGWYGYTF. The chain links TRBV19 to TRBJ1-2; TRBD1 is a possible D gene (6 bases). CDR3 length: 15 residues. In germline, CDR1 is LNHDA, CDR2 SQIVND (reference sequence). V dropped 0 bases and J dropped 5 bases, with 13 bases sitting between them.

CDR3 DNA sequence: TGTGCCAGCTCGCCAACACAGGGGTCCTATGGCTACACCTTC. This sequence encodes CASSPTQGSYGYTF. This chain connects TRBV18 to TRBJ1-2; TRBD1 matches 7 bases. The CDR3 has 14 residues. The germline CDR1 and CDR2 sequences are KGHSH and LQKENI. Germline trimming cut 6 bases from V and 4 bases from J; bases unmatched to any gene: 8.

The rearrangement links TRBV5-1 to TRBJ1-1, with TRBD1 matching over 7 bases. CDR3 length: 14 amino acids. V lost 5 bases to trimming and J lost 3 bases; unmatched junction nucleotides: 7. Germline assignment: CDR1 SGHRS and CDR2 YFSETQ. This CDR3 reads CASSPRQGDTEAFF. The CDR3 DNA sequence: TGCGCCAGCAGTCCCCGCCAGGGGGACACTGAAGCTTTCTTT. Filled out from reference TRBV5-1 and TRBJ1-1, the complete variable domain reads KAGVTQTPRYLIKTRGQQVTLSCSPISGHRSVSWYQQTPGQGLQFLFEYFSETQRNKGNFPGRFSGRQFSNSRSEMNVSTLELGDSALYLCASSPRQGDTEAFFGQGTRLTVV.

A few counts support this clone. The chain uses TRBV7-2 and TRBJ1-2, with 12 nucleotides matching TRBD1. This CDR3 region has 16 residues. Germline CDR1 is SGHTA and CDR2 is FQGNSA. V shed 2 bases, J shed 2 bases, and the junction held 3 bases outside the gene matches. CDR3 sequence (DNA): TGTGCCAGCAGCTTAAGGGGGACAGGGGGCAACTATGGCTACACCTTC. Protein product: CASSLRGTGGNYGYTF.

This clone was seen a handful of times. CDR3 sequence reads: CASSGEGALNSPLHF. CDR3 DNA sequence: TGCGCCAGCAGCGGAGAGGGGGCGTTGAATTCACCCCTCCACTTT. The V call is TRBV4-3, the J call TRBJ1-6, with 7 bases aligning to TRBD1. Germline assignment: CDR1 LGHNA and CDR2 YSLEER. The CDR3 spans 15 residues. Trimming at V came to 5 bases and at J to 7 bases, leaving 8 bases not matched to a gene.

The rearrangement uses TRBV7-9 and TRBJ2-7, with D hard to call. Trimming took off 3 bases at V and 6 bases at J, with 15 bases between the two ends. Per germline, CDR1 SEHNR and CDR2 FQNEAQ (reference sequence). There are 14 residues in the CDR3. CDR3 protein: CASSLGVPPREQYF. CDR3 nucleotide sequence: TGTGCCAGCAGCTTGGGCGTGCCCCCCCGCGAGCAGTACTTC.

The count of this clone is one. V is TRBV9 and J is TRBJ1-6; D is ambiguous. This CDR3 has 17 amino acids. V was cut by 3 bases and J by 0 bases, with 13 bases left in between. The germline V gene has CDR1 SGDLS and CDR2 YYNGEE. CDR3 sequence: CASSAGVLSSYNSPLHF. The DNA for the CDR3 is TGTGCCAGCAGCGCGGGAGTTCTCAGCTCCTATAATTCACCCCTCCACTTT.

The gene calls are TRBV19 and TRBJ1-5, with D unresolved. Germline CDR1 LNHDA, CDR2 SQIVND (reference sequence). The V end was cut by 7 bases, the J end by 6 bases, with 16 bases between. The CDR3 is 14 amino acids. The CDR3 bases are TGTGCCAGTAATCCAGGACTCGCTGCTCAGCCCCAGCATTTT. It translates to CASNPGLAAQPQHF.

The rearrangement joins TRBV4-3 to TRBJ2-1; 10 positions match TRBD2. Per germline, CDR1 LGHNA and CDR2 YSLEER. The V and J ends lost 1 base and 3 bases, in that order; junction bases with no gene match: 9. The CDR3 is 18 amino acids. As DNA, the CDR3 is TGCGCCAGCAGCCAAGTTTTAGCGGGGGGCCCTTTCTACAATGAGCAGTTCTTC. Residues: CASSQVLAGGPFYNEQFF.

The J gene is TRBJ2-3, the V gene TRBV4-1; maybe TRBD2 (5 bases). The V and J ends lost 4 bases and 2 bases respectively, with 19 bases between them. The germline gives CDR1 MGHRA, CDR2 YSYEKL. The CDR3 has 17 residues. CDR3 bases: TGCGCCAGCAGCCTCCCCGTGTGGCGGGTCGACACAGATACGCAGTATTTT. It is translated as CASSLPVWRVDTDTQYF.

The CDR3 loop reads CASSSHRDTTGETQYF. As DNA, the CDR3 is TGTGCCAGCAGCTCGCACCGGGACACTACGGGGGAGACCCAGTACTTC. This chain joins TRBV7-6 and TRBJ2-5, with TRBD1 as a possible D gene (6 bases). Looked up from germline, CDR1 is SGHVS and CDR2 is FNYEAQ. Trimming stripped 4 bases from V and 5 bases from J, with 20 bases between. The length of the CDR3 is 16 residues. Drawing the rest from reference TRBV7-6 and TRBJ2-5, the complete variable domain is GAGVSQSPRYKVTKRGQDVALRCDPISGHVSLYWYRQALGQGPEFLTYFNYEAQQDKSGLPNDRFSAERPEGSISTLTIQRTEQRDSAMYRCASSSHRDTTGETQYFGPGTRLLVL.

This clone appeared once. This rearrangement joins TRBV6-5 to TRBJ2-7, with unresolved D. V gave up 4 bases and J gave up 7 bases, with 11 bases separating them. This CDR3 is 12 amino acids long. Germline V gives CDR1 MNHEY, CDR2 SVGAGI. The CDR3 region is CASSSLSREQYF. CDR3 coding DNA: TGTGCCAGCAGTTCTCTTTCTCGGGAGCAGTACTTC.

The gene calls are TRBV7-2 and TRBJ1-5; no definite D call. Germline-derived CDR1 and CDR2 are SGHTA and FQGNSA. Trimming removed 6 bases from V and 3 bases from J, with 12 bases in between. CDR3 size: 14 residues. This CDR3 is CASSTAFDNQPQHF. The CDR3 coding sequence is TGTGCCAGCAGTACAGCTTTCGACAATCAGCCCCAGCATTTT.

The chain couples TRBV9 to TRBJ1-5; TRBD1 might be the D (6 bases). Germline loops: CDR1 SGDLS, CDR2 YYNGEE. V was trimmed by 0 bases and J by 7 bases, leaving 14 bases between them. The length of the CDR3 is 15 residues. DNA of the CDR3: TGTGCCAGCAGCGTAGATAGAGGGGGTCGGCAGCCCCAGCATTTT. This translates into CASSVDRGGRQPQHF.